This T cell receptor beta chain was documented in a study of cytomegalovirus exposure and HLA in healthy donors. Study-level results: A classifier reportedly called cytomegalovirus status with high sensitivity and specificity. It has been reported that TCR beta sequences accurately predicted the HLA-A and HLA-B alleles of most subjects. Later on, an analysis showed TCR association rates differing by HLA locus, with DRB1 the most and HLA-C the fewest.

The CDR3 covers 18 residues. Per the germline V gene, CDR1 is SGHVS and CDR2 is FNYEAQ. The V segment lost 0 bases and the J segment 3 bases; nucleotides outside the gene matches: 10. 13 Jbeta primers and 60 Vbeta primers were used for the PCR. TCRdb's table, derived via immunoSEQ multiplex PCR, lists solely in-frame clones and lacks some. The profile shows around 180,000 clones, 80% of them singletons. This clone was counted between two and nine times. Its specificity is unknown. The rearrangement links TRBV7-6 to TRBJ1-4, with 7 bases fitting TRBD1. The specimen was PBMCs. The clonotype was recovered from a man aged 35-49 years in good health and CMV-seronegative. The DNA for the CDR3 is TGTGCCAGCAGCTTAGCACCCGGGACAGTTGTCCCTAATGAAAAACTGTTTTTT. Its translation is CASSLAPGTVVPNEKLFF.